Included here is one T cell receptor beta chain sequence, with context. The antigen is undetermined. These data belong to a study of shared clonotypes between healthy human individuals. Study findings and constraints: Incomplete sequencing of sorted subsets was indicated by rarefaction despite large depth. Few donors restricted represented genetic and exposure-history diversity.

Germline trimming cut 1 base from V and 9 bases from J; bases unmatched to any gene: 17. The CDR3 covers 17 residues. Germline V gives CDR1 SEHNR, CDR2 FQNEAQ (reference sequence). Sequencing used immunoSEQ multiplex PCR; TCRdb keeps in-frame clones, though not all of them. The sample includes 800,000 to 950,000 clones, 90% to 97% of them seen just once. Terminally differentiated effector memory CD45RA+ cells were excluded by CCR7 positive selection of CD45RO-negative cells. The sequence was collected from a man aged 25-40 years in good health. This chain uses TRBV7-9 with TRBJ2-5, with 7 bases fitting TRBD2. The sequencing input was naive CD8+ T cells sorted from blood. Here the CDR3 reads CASSLVDELAAKKAQYF. CDR3 DNA sequence: TGTGCCAGCAGCTTAGTTGATGAGCTAGCGGCGAAGAAGGCCCAGTACTTC.